One and the same sample provided the 8 T cell receptor beta chains below, sequenced in a study of human T cells and chemical hapten exposure. TCRdb re-analysed the RACE reads in MiXCR, keeping a single row per CDR3 protein. The sample contains tens of thousands of distinct CDR3 sequences, approximately 7% of which appear only once. Time point specified: patch test 2, 6 weeks after DPC sensitization. Treatment reported: therapeutic diphenylcyclopropenone sensitization with weekly scalp DPC. Source: whole blood, taken in connection with sensitization to the hapten diphenylcyclopropenone (DPC). Source of these receptors: a woman in her twenties or thirties with alopecia areata. Some clones in this sample may be carry-over from other donors' samples.

This clonotype was observed a few times. The chain couples TRBV20-1 to TRBJ2-3, with unresolved D. The CDR3 totals 11 residues. V shed 3 bases and J shed 7 bases, with 8 bases lying between them. Germline lookup yields CDR1 DFQATT and CDR2 SNEGSKA (reference sequence). Here the CDR3 reads CSASWVNTQYF. The CDR3 DNA reads TGCAGTGCTAGTTGGGTGAATACGCAGTATTTT.

This clonotype showed up just a few times. The chain is built from TRBV5-1 and TRBJ2-3; D gene ambiguous. CDR1 and CDR2 from the germline V gene are SGHRS and YFSETQ. The V end lost 4 bases, the J end lost 5 bases, and 11 bases lay between the germline ends. This CDR3 is built from 13 residues. Written as DNA, the CDR3 is TGCGCCAGCAGCCCAACCCTTTTAGATACGCAGTATTTT. As protein: CASSPTLLDTQYF.

This clonotype has ten or more counts. The chain links TRBV11-1 to TRBJ2-4; a possible D gene is TRBD1 (6 bases). Per germline, CDR1 SGHAT and CDR2 FQDESV (reference sequence). This CDR3 spans 14 amino acids. Trimming pared 0 bases from V and 5 bases from J, leaving 8 bases between. DNA for the CDR3: TGTGCCAGCAGCTTAGCGGGGGCTGAAAACATTCAGTACTTC. Translated: CASSLAGAENIQYF. Full variable domain (missing parts from reference TRBV11-1 and TRBJ2-4): EAEVAQSPRYKITEKSQAVAFWCDPISGHATLYWYRQILGQGPELLVQFQDESVVDDSQLPKDRFSAERLKGVDSTLKIQPAELGDSAMYLCASSLAGAENIQYFGAGTRLSVL.

This clonotype has a count of ten or more. Written as DNA, the CDR3 is TGTGCCAGCAGCACATCCCCGCTAACCTATGGCTACACCTTC. Its protein product is CASSTSPLTYGYTF. The chain couples TRBV5-6 to TRBJ1-2; D is uncertain. Germline V gene lookup returns CDR1 SGHDT and CDR2 YYEEEE. CDR3 length: 14 residues. The ends were cut back, 4 bases at V and 4 bases at J, with 14 bases in the middle. Full variable domain (outside the CDR3, taken from reference TRBV5-6 and TRBJ1-2): DAGVTQSPTHLIKTRGQQVTLRCSPKSGHDTVSWYQQALGQGPQFIFQYYEEEERQRGNFPDRFSGHQFPNYSSELNVNALLLGDSALYLCASSTSPLTYGYTFGSGTRLTVV.

Concerning this clonotype itself: A much more abundant neighbour one base away suggests this may be a read error. The chain carries TRBV12-3 or TRBV12-4 and TRBJ1-1; D perhaps matches TRBD1 (5 bases). This CDR3 is built from 15 residues. V lost 4 bases, J lost 6 bases, and 18 bases lay in between. The CDR3: CASSWGPTVGAEAFF. CDR3 bases: TGTGCCAGCAGTTGGGGCCCGACAGTGGGGGCTGAAGCTTTCTTT.

This clonotype was detected ten times or more. CDR3 nucleotides: TGTGCCAGCTCACTTTCAAGACAGGCCCCTCGAGCTGAAGCTTTCTTT. As protein: CASSLSRQAPRAEAFF. The chain recombines TRBV18 with TRBJ1-1, with D possibly being TRBD1 (6 bases). CDR1 KGHSH and CDR2 LQKENI come from the germline V gene. This CDR3 comprises 16 residues. The V and J ends lost 4 bases and 6 bases respectively, with 21 bases between them.

This clonotype has at least ten counts. The chain links TRBV19 to TRBJ1-5; D uncertain. The length of the CDR3 is 14 residues. V was pared by 5 bases and J by 0 bases, with 8 bases between. From germline, CDR1 is LNHDA and CDR2 SQIVND (reference sequence). In DNA, the CDR3 is TGTGCCAGTAGTTGGACTAATAGCAATCAGCCCCAGCATTTT. Protein sequence: CASSWTNSNQPQHF.

This clonotype was detected a few times. This chain uses TRBV12-3 or TRBV12-4 with TRBJ1-1; maybe TRBD1 (5 bases). V lost 6 bases and J lost 0, with 11 bases in between. This CDR3 spans 14 amino acids. In DNA, the CDR3 is TGTGCCAGCAGGGCGGGACGTGTGAACACTGAAGCTTTCTTT. It codes for CASRAGRVNTEAFF.